This T cell receptor (beta chain) was identified during a study of T-cell memory formation after mild COVID-19. The study's findings and limits: Clones contracting day 15 to 85 were balanced CD4/CD8; later expanders leaned CD4+. Pre-infection memory already had some responding clones, implying cross-reactive memory joined. Clones which contracted sat mainly in CM and EM if CD4+, and in EMRA if CD8+.

One entry per CDR3 protein, called by TCRdb with MiXCR from the 5' RACE reads. The data hold around 340,000 distinct CDR3 sequences, with approximately 15% observed a single time. Germline V gene lookup returns CDR1 MNHEY and CDR2 SVGAGI. Trimming removed 9 bases from V and 2 bases from J, with 15 bases in between. This CDR3 spans 14 amino acids. A note on this clonotype: Its antigen is as yet unknown.

The rearrangement joins TRBV6-5 to TRBJ2-3, with D uncertain. The specimen sequenced was PBMCs or a T cell subset sorted from them (not recorded which). The sequence came from a young man who had mild COVID-19 (a few samples of this study predate the infection). Cell type and time point are not known. CDR3 bases: TGTGCCAGTAGACGAGGCTTCCCCACAGATACGCAGTATTTT. This codes for CASRRGFPTDTQYF.